This paragraph reports one T cell receptor (beta chain). Antigen: not known. One end of the junction does not line up with germline, which may come from a read error. Reverse transcription of extracted RNA yielded cDNA, which provided the sequencing template. Only in-frame clones appear in the TCRdb table, and some are missing; sequencing was by immunoSEQ multiplex PCR. Among fewer than 250,000 clones listed, 50% to 60% were seen once. The data are from a study of CD8+ T cells in alopecia areata. Study-level results: Tofacitinib did not eliminate many expanded lesional clones from scalp or blood.

Treatment in this sample: oral pan-JAK inhibitor, 5-10 mg twice daily. CDR1 KGHSH and CDR2 LQKENI come from the germline V gene. The CDR3 runs to 15 residues. This material consisted of CD4+ T cells sorted from blood, taken at week 4, from a patient treated with tofacitinib. The sequence came from a human donor with alopecia areata. The rearrangement uses TRBV18 and TRBJ2-3; 8 bases align to TRBD1. The CDR3 sequence: CASPPNRGSADTQYF. CDR3 nucleotide sequence: TGTGCCAGCCCACCAAACAGGGGGTCGGCAGATACGCAGTATTTT.